Below, 3 T cell receptor beta chains from the same sample are listed, as sequenced in a study of early T cells in non-severe SARS-CoV-2 infection. Using its own MiXCR run on the 5' RACE reads, TCRdb lists one record per CDR3 protein. The data hold around 48,000 distinct CDR3 sequences, with about 13% observed a single time. Sequencing was done on a sample of whole blood. The receptors were sampled from an adult who was a healthcare worker with PCR-confirmed SARS-CoV-2 infection or an uninfected control (not recorded which).

This chain connects TRBV12-3 or TRBV12-4 to TRBJ2-1, with TRBD2 matching over 12 bases. V trimming: 4 bases; J trimming: 15 bases; junction bases outside the gene matches: 7. The CDR3 has 13 residues. The CDR3 DNA reads as TGTGCCAGCAGTTGGACTAGCGGGGAAGGGCGGTTCTTC. Its protein product is CASSWTSGEGRFF.

This clonotype appeared many times. This sequence joins TRBV6-5 and TRBJ2-7, with D possibly being TRBD1 (6 bases). The germline V and J ends were trimmed by 6 bases and 1 base, with 13 bases remaining between them. Germline CDR1 MNHEY, CDR2 SVGAGI. CDR3 length: 14 residues. CDR3 protein: CASRLDGQSYEQYF. The CDR3, as DNA: TGTGCCAGCAGGTTAGACGGACAGTCCTACGAGCAGTACTTC.

In this sample, this clonotype turned up once. The rearrangement links TRBV20-1 to TRBJ2-1; D not resolved. Germline assignment: CDR1 DFQATT and CDR2 SNEGSKA (reference sequence). The CDR3 is 14 amino acids. Trimming cost V 5 bases and J 2 bases, with 13 bases left between them. CDR3 DNA sequence: TGCAGTGCTGGATACTTAAGGACCTACAATGAGCAGTTCTTC. Residues: CSAGYLRTYNEQFF.